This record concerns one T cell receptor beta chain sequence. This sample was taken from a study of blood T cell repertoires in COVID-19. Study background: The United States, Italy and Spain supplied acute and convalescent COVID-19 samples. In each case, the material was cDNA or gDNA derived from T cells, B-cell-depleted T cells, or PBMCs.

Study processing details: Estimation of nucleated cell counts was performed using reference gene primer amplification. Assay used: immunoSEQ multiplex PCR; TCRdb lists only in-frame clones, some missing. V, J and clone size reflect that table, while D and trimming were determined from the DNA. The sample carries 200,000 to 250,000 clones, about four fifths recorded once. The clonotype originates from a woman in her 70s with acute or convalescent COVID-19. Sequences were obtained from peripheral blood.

CDR3 protein: CASSLMGQTNYGYTF. The CDR3 DNA sequence: TGTGCCAGCAGCTTAATGGGCCAGACTAACTATGGCTACACCTTC. This chain connects TRBV5-6 to TRBJ1-2; D remains ambiguous. Trimming shortened V by 2 bases and J by 0 bases, and 11 bases separated the two germline ends. The CDR3 consists of 15 residues. In germline, CDR1 is SGHDT, CDR2 YYEEEE.